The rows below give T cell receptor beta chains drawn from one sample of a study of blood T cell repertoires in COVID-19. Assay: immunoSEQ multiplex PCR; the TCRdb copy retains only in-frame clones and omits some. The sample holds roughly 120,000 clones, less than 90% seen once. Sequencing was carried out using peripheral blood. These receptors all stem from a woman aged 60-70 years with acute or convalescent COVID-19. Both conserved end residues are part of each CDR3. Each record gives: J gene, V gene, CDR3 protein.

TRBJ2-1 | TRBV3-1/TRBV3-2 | CASSHLNNEQFF
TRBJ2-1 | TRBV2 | CASKVLASYNEQFF
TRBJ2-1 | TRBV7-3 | CASSWGQSSYNEQFF
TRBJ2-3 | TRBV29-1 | CSGDRGGTDTQYF
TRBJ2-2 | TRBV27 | CASRRGLAGGVTGELFF
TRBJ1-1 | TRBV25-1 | CASSEYMGRNTEAFF
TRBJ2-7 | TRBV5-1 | CASSYESGGVSREQYF
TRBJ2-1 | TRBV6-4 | CASSDLSSGGNEQFF
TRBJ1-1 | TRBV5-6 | CASSSDRVRGAFF
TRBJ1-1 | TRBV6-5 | CASSNAQGWDTEAFF